The source of this T cell receptor beta chain is a study of control samples from healthy donors and cancer patients. The CDR3 has 15 residues. Germline CDR1 is SGHDN and CDR2 is FVKESK. Unmatched junction bases numbered 2, after V lost 3 bases and J lost 1 base. Using immunoSEQ multiplex PCR, the repertoire was profiled, and TCRdb retains in-frame clones only, with some absent. This sample carries fewer than 120,000 clones, around nine tenths of them seen once, and the ten largest clones take roughly 4%. This sequence originates from a woman between 55 and 75 years old with lung cancer. What was sequenced was PBMCs. This chain joins TRBV14 and TRBJ1-2; 10 nucleotides agree with TRBD1. The CDR3 DNA reads as TGTGCCAGCAGCCAGGGGACAGGGGTTAACTATGGCTACACCTTC. This encodes CASSQGTGVNYGYTF.